The 25 T cell receptor beta chains presented below share a single source sample, sequenced in a study of blood T cell repertoires in COVID-19. Sequencing was performed with immunoSEQ multiplex PCR; in TCRdb, only in-frame clones are kept and a portion is missing. In the table there are about 400,000 clones, roughly 91% of which are singletons. What was sequenced was peripheral blood. The receptors shown here come from a woman aged 25 to 45 with acute or convalescent COVID-19.

The V call is TRBV6-2 or TRBV6-3, the J call TRBJ2-1, with D tentatively TRBD2 (7 bases). Germline assignment: CDR1 MNHEY and CDR2 SVGEGT. This CDR3 contains 15 residues. Between the trimmed V and J ends, which lost 5 bases and 1 base, there was a span of 12 bases. Here the CDR3 reads CASSPRGASYNEQFF. CDR3 sequence (DNA): TGTGCCAGCAGTCCCCGGGGGGCATCCTACAATGAGCAGTTCTTC.

V usage is TRBV3-1 (or the pseudogene TRBV3-2) and J usage is TRBJ1-6; tentative D call: TRBD1 (6 bases). V was clipped by 4 bases and J by 0 bases, with 16 bases between them. The germline CDR1 and CDR2 sequences are LGHDT and YNNKEL (reference sequence). The CDR3 runs 18 residues. The CDR3 nucleotides are TGTGCCAGCAGCCTCGGGGACACCAGGAGCTCCTATAATTCACCCCTCCACTTT. Its protein is CASSLGDTRSSYNSPLHF.

About this clone itself: A junction boundary mismatches the germline segment, possibly from a read error. The rearrangement links TRBV5-1 to TRBJ2-1; a possible D gene is TRBD2 (5 bases). The length of the CDR3 is 16 residues. The germline V gene has CDR1 SGHRS and CDR2 YFSETQ. CDR3 coding DNA: TGCGCCAGCACGAGGGCGTCCGGGATCTCCCACAATGAGCAGTTCTTC. This codes for CASTRASGISHNEQFF. Together with reference TRBV5-1 and TRBJ2-1, the CDR3 gives the full variable domain: KAGVTQTPRYLIKTRGQQVTLSCSPISGHRSVSWYQQTPGQGLQFLFEYFSETQRNKGNFPGRFSGRQFSNSRSEMNVSTLELGDSALYLCASTRASGISHNEQFFGPGTRLTVL.

The chain joins TRBV9 to TRBJ2-1; TRBD2 agrees at 10 bases. This CDR3 is 14 amino acids long. CDR1 is SGDLS, CDR2 YYNGEE, per germline. Unmatched junction bases numbered 9, after V lost 3 bases and J lost 12 bases. CDR3 coding DNA: TGTGCCAGCAGCGGGGCTAGCGGGGGCAGCGCGCAGTTCTTC. Its protein product is CASSGASGGSAQFF. Variable domain in full (rest from reference TRBV9 and TRBJ2-1): DSGVTQTPKHLITATGQRVTLRCSPRSGDLSVYWYQQSLDQGLQFLIQYYNGEERAKGNILERFSAQQFPDLHSELNLSSLELGDSALYFCASSGASGGSAQFFGPGTRLTVL.

This clone has only a few counts. The chain uses TRBV5-1 and TRBJ1-1; D uncertain. The germline V and J ends were trimmed by 5 bases and 5 bases, with 10 bases remaining between them. Germline V CDR1 and CDR2: SGHRS, YFSETQ. The CDR3 covers 12 residues. The CDR3 loop reads CASRVGATEAFF. The CDR3 DNA reads as TGCGCCAGCAGAGTGGGCGCGACTGAAGCTTTCTTT.

This CDR3 reads CASRQSSGGAGETQYF. DNA of the CDR3: TGTGCCAGCAGGCAGAGCAGCGGGGGGGCCGGGGAGACCCAGTACTTC. The rearrangement joins TRBV2 to TRBJ2-5; 10 bases map to TRBD2. The germline V gene encodes CDR1 SNHLY and CDR2 FYNNEI. Trimming took 6 bases from V and 5 from J; bases not matched to a gene: 12. There are 16 residues in the CDR3.

This clone was seen only once. The gene calls are TRBV19 and TRBJ1-6; D gene unclear. Trimming removed 10 bases from V and 4 bases from J, with 8 bases in between. The germline V gene encodes CDR1 LNHDA and CDR2 SQIVND (reference sequence). The CDR3 runs 12 residues. Written as DNA, the CDR3 is TGTGCCATACAGAAATATAATTCACCCCTCCACTTT. Its protein is CAIQKYNSPLHF.

This clone is a singleton in its sample. The chain combines TRBV19 with TRBJ1-6, with 10 bases lining up with TRBD1. Germline values: CDR1 LNHDA, CDR2 SQIVND (reference sequence). This CDR3 contains 14 residues. Unmatched junction bases numbered 1, after V lost 3 bases and J lost 8 bases. In DNA form, the CDR3 reads TGTGCCAGTAGTATGGACAGGGGGGATTCACCCCTCCACTTT. It codes for CASSMDRGDSPLHF. Complete variable domain (other parts from reference TRBV19 and TRBJ1-6): DGGITQSPKYLFRKEGQNVTLSCEQNLNHDAMYWYRQDPGQGLRLIYYSQIVNDFQKGDIAEGYSVSREKKESFPLTVTSAQKNPTAFYLCASSMDRGDSPLHFGNGTRLTVT.

V gene TRBV2 combines with J gene TRBJ2-5; weak D call: TRBD2 (7 bases). In germline, CDR1 is SNHLY, CDR2 FYNNEI. CDR3 size: 14 residues. V lost 7 bases and J lost 5, with 17 bases in between. Here the CDR3 DNA reads TGTGCCAGCACCCGAGGGGGGGGATCGGAGACCCAGTACTTC. Translation: CASTRGGGSETQYF.

The chain is built from TRBV3-1 (or the pseudogene TRBV3-2) and TRBJ2-7; a weak D match, TRBD1 (6 bases). Trimming took 4 bases from V and 3 from J, leaving 13 bases between them. CDR3 length equals 14 residues. Germline V gene sequence: CDR1 LGHDT, CDR2 YNNKEL (reference sequence). The CDR3 DNA reads as TGTGCCAGCAGCCCACTTAAGGGACACTACGAGCAGTACTTC. Translation: CASSPLKGHYEQYF.

V is TRBV6-1 and J is TRBJ1-5; 12 bases match TRBD1. V gave up 2 bases and J gave up 6 bases; unmatched junction bases: 5. This CDR3 comprises 16 residues. Per germline, CDR1 MNHNS and CDR2 SASEGT. Here the CDR3 DNA reads TGTGCCAGCAGTGAACCCCGGGACAGGGGGCCTCAGCCCCAGCATTTT. Amino acid sequence: CASSEPRDRGPQPQHF.

The V gene is TRBV28, the J gene TRBJ2-3; D perhaps matches TRBD2 (5 bases). This CDR3 has 12 residues. Germline CDR1 MDHEN, CDR2 SYDVKM. Trimming removed 4 bases from V and 6 bases from J, with 8 bases in between. CDR3 sequence reads: CASSSTGDTQYF. CDR3 coding DNA: TGTGCCAGCAGTTCGACGGGGGATACGCAGTATTTT.

The J gene is TRBJ2-5, the V gene TRBV9; D unclear. CDR3 length: 13 residues. The V gene's germline CDR1 is SGDLS and CDR2 YYNGEE. Trimming took off 2 bases at V and 3 bases at J, with 8 bases between the two ends. CDR3 in DNA: TGTGCCAGCAGCGTTGGCCGGGAAGAGACCCAGTACTTC. This gives the protein CASSVGREETQYF.

The rearrangement links TRBV5-1 to TRBJ1-4; D possibly corresponds to TRBD1 (6 bases). CDR3 length: 15 amino acids. CDR1 and CDR2 from the germline V gene are SGHRS and YFSETQ. Between the trimmed V and J ends, which lost 4 bases and 4 bases, there was a span of 14 bases. The CDR3 region is CASSVGQSHNEKLFF. The CDR3 region has the DNA TGCGCCAGCAGCGTCGGACAGAGCCATAATGAAAAACTGTTTTTT. Variable domain in full (rest from reference TRBV5-1 and TRBJ1-4): KAGVTQTPRYLIKTRGQQVTLSCSPISGHRSVSWYQQTPGQGLQFLFEYFSETQRNKGNFPGRFSGRQFSNSRSEMNVSTLELGDSALYLCASSVGQSHNEKLFFGSGTQLSVL.

This rearrangement joins TRBV9 to TRBJ1-1, with D possibly TRBD1 on 5 matching bases. Trimming left V 3 bases short and J 1 base short, with 13 bases between. The length of the CDR3 is 15 residues. Per the germline V gene, CDR1 is SGDLS and CDR2 is YYNGEE. The CDR3, as DNA: TGTGCCAGCAGCGCGCGGGGACGAGGGAACACTGAAGCTTTCTTT. It specifies CASSARGRGNTEAFF.

The chain carries TRBV7-3 and TRBJ1-6; TRBD1 is a possible D gene (6 bases). The CDR3 is 13 amino acids. Per germline, CDR1 SGHTA and CDR2 FQGTGA. V lost 5 bases, J lost 10 bases, and 12 bases lay in between. CDR3 region: CASSLGGRSPLHF. The CDR3 DNA reads TGTGCCAGCAGCCTAGGGGGACGGTCACCCCTCCACTTT.

This sequence joins TRBV10-2 and TRBJ1-2; the match to TRBD1 covers 10 bases. The CDR3 contains 12 residues. V was pared by 8 bases and J by 5 bases, with 2 bases of the junction left unmatched. From germline, CDR1 is WSHSY and CDR2 SAAADI. CDR3 in amino acids: CASGQGGYGYTF. The CDR3 nucleotides read TGCGCCAGCGGACAGGGGGGGTATGGCTACACCTTC.

J is TRBJ2-7 and V is TRBV25-1; weak D call: TRBD1 (5 bases). The germline V gene has CDR1 MGHDK and CDR2 SYGVNS. The ends were cut back, 1 base at V and 3 bases at J, with 7 bases in the middle. The CDR3 has 13 amino acids. The CDR3 DNA sequence: TGTGCCAGCAGTGAATGGGGCGACTACGAGCAGTACTTC. Protein: CASSEWGDYEQYF.

The chain couples TRBV3-1 (or the pseudogene TRBV3-2) to TRBJ2-4, with 8 bases that match TRBD1. Germline trimming cut 2 bases from V and 5 bases from J; bases unmatched to any gene: 8. This CDR3 comprises 16 residues. Germline V gene lookup returns CDR1 LGHDT and CDR2 YNNKEL (reference sequence). The CDR3 DNA sequence: TGTGCCAGCAGCCAACGGACAGGGCCCGACCAAAACATTCAGTACTTC. Translated: CASSQRTGPDQNIQYF.

The chain couples TRBV19 to TRBJ2-1; D is ambiguous. The CDR3 contains 14 residues. CDR1 is LNHDA and CDR2 is SQIVND in the germline V gene (reference sequence). Between the trimmed V and J ends, which lost 5 bases and 6 bases, there was a span of 14 bases. Here the CDR3 DNA reads TGTGCCAGTAGTCCTACGACCGGGTTCAATGAGCAGTTCTTC. Its protein product is CASSPTTGFNEQFF.

V usage is TRBV2 and J usage is TRBJ1-3, with 7 bases matching TRBD1. The CDR3 contains 16 residues. Germline V CDR1 and CDR2: SNHLY, FYNNEI. Losses at the gene ends were 6 bases for V and 0 bases for J; bases not matched to a gene: 8. The CDR3 nucleotides read TGTGCCAGCAGGGACAGGAGTCCTATCTCTGGAAACACCATATATTTT. Amino acid sequence: CASRDRSPISGNTIYF.

This rearrangement joins TRBV12-3 or TRBV12-4 to TRBJ1-1, with a tentative D call TRBD1 (5 bases). V shed 7 bases and J shed 0 bases, with 9 bases lying between them. This CDR3 has 13 residues. DNA for the CDR3: TGTGCCAGCAACGGACACCTGAACACTGAAGCTTTCTTT. Translation gives CASNGHLNTEAFF.

V usage is TRBV28 and J usage is TRBJ2-2; 7 bases agree with TRBD1. CDR1 and CDR2 from the germline V gene are MDHEN and SYDVKM. After removal of 6 bases from V and 2 bases from J, the junction contained 9 bases not matched to a gene. The CDR3 length is 16 residues. DNA for the CDR3: TGTGCCAGCAGACCTACGACAGGGTTAAACACCGGGGAGCTGTTTTTT. Amino acid sequence: CASRPTTGLNTGELFF.

The genes are TRBV5-8 and TRBJ2-7; no clear D. The CDR3 is 14 residues long. Trimming cost V 0 bases and J 0 bases, with 7 bases left between them. Germline CDR1 is SGHTS and CDR2 is YDEGEE. The CDR3 loop reads CASSLGANSYEQYF. CDR3 nucleotide sequence: TGTGCCAGCAGCTTGGGGGCCAACTCCTACGAGCAGTACTTC. Full variable domain (remainder filled in from reference TRBV5-8 and TRBJ2-7): EAGVTQSPTHLIKTRGQQATLRCSPISGHTSVYWYQQALGLGLQFLLWYDEGEERNRGNFPPRFSGRQFPNYSSELNVNALELEDSALYLCASSLGANSYEQYFGPGTRLTVT.

In this sample, this clone turned up a few times. The genes are TRBV9 and TRBJ1-6; D ambiguous. Per germline, CDR1 SGDLS and CDR2 YYNGEE. The CDR3 has 17 residues. Trimming pared 2 bases from V and 8 bases from J, leaving 20 bases between. As DNA, the CDR3 is TGTGCCAGCAGCGTGAACCTTCGAGGGAGTCCGGATTCACCCCTCCACTTT. Its translation is CASSVNLRGSPDSPLHF.